One and the same sample provided the 25 T cell receptor beta chains below, sequenced in a study of blood T cell repertoires in COVID-19. The assay was immunoSEQ multiplex PCR, and TCRdb's table has in-frame clones only and misses some. The top ten clones hold approximately 4.3% of a sample with under 150,000 clones, 85% of them seen once. The source material was peripheral blood. The receptor source for this set is a human donor in a cohort sampled during active COVID-19.

J is TRBJ1-2 and V is TRBV29-1; TRBD1 matches at 11 bases. CDR1 and CDR2 from the germline V gene are SQVTM and ANQGSEA. The CDR3 covers 17 residues. V dropped 6 bases and J dropped 2; count of bases not matched to a gene: 14. CDR3 DNA sequence: TGCAGCGTGGGGCTCGGACAGGGGGCGCGAGGGAACTATGGCTACACCTTC. Residues: CSVGLGQGARGNYGYTF.

V gene TRBV19 combines with J gene TRBJ1-4; tentative D call: TRBD1 (5 bases). The CDR3 is made up of 15 amino acids. Per the germline V gene, CDR1 is LNHDA and CDR2 is SQIVND (reference sequence). V was trimmed by 7 bases and J by 0 bases, leaving 12 bases between them. DNA of the CDR3: TGTGCCAGTACTGACAGATTTTCAACTAATGAAAAACTGTTTTTT. Translation: CASTDRFSTNEKLFF.

The chain has TRBV5-4 and TRBJ1-2, with 7 nucleotides matching TRBD1. Germline V gives CDR1 SGHNT, CDR2 YYREEE (reference sequence). This CDR3 spans 14 amino acids. Germline trimming cut 4 bases from V and 5 bases from J; bases unmatched to any gene: 8. Written as DNA, the CDR3 is TGTGCCAGCAGCCCCCGGGACAGAATTTATGGCTACACCTTC. It codes for CASSPRDRIYGYTF.

This chain joins TRBV6-1 and TRBJ2-4, with D possibly matching TRBD1 (5 bases). CDR3 length equals 17 residues. V gave up 3 bases and J gave up 0 bases, with 15 bases separating them. From germline, CDR1 is MNHNS and CDR2 SASEGT. The CDR3 region has the DNA TGTGCCAGCAGTGACAACTGGACATCTCTAGCCAAAAACATTCAGTACTTC. It specifies CASSDNWTSLAKNIQYF.

The count of this clone is one. This chain links TRBV10-3 with TRBJ2-3; D possibly corresponds to TRBD2 (6 bases). Germline V gene sequence: CDR1 ENHRY, CDR2 SYGVKD. Trimming shortened V by 5 bases and J by 4 bases, and 16 bases separated the two germline ends. The CDR3 runs to 15 residues. CDR3 sequence reads: CAISPPVGGSDTQYF. The CDR3 bases are TGTGCCATCAGTCCCCCCGTGGGAGGCTCAGATACGCAGTATTTT.

The J gene is TRBJ1-2, the V gene TRBV2; D perhaps matches TRBD1 (5 bases). Trimming cost V 1 base and J 4 bases, with 10 bases left between them. The CDR3 is 14 residues long. The V gene's germline CDR1 is SNHLY and CDR2 FYNNEI. The DNA of the CDR3 is TGTGCCAGCAGTGAAGTGGGAGGGGCCTATGGCTACACCTTC. Amino acid sequence: CASSEVGGAYGYTF.

This chain links TRBV18 with TRBJ2-7; tentative D call: TRBD1 (5 bases). V dropped 2 bases and J dropped 0 bases, with 11 bases sitting between them. In germline, CDR1 is KGHSH, CDR2 LQKENI. The CDR3 covers 15 residues. The CDR3 region has the DNA TGTGCCAGCTCACCATCAGGGCCGAACTCCTACGAGCAGTACTTC. Translated: CASSPSGPNSYEQYF.

The chain combines TRBV6-2 or TRBV6-3 with TRBJ2-1, with TRBD2 as a possible D gene (6 bases). The V end was cut by 2 bases, the J end by 5 bases, with 16 bases between. This CDR3 contains 16 residues. Germline CDR1 reads MNHEY; CDR2 reads SVGEGT. Written as DNA, the CDR3 is TGTGCCAGCAGTTACCTTCAACTAGCAGCCCACAATGAGCAGTTCTTC. Protein: CASSYLQLAAHNEQFF.

J is TRBJ2-1 and V is TRBV4-2, with 16 bases fitting TRBD2. Germline V CDR1 and CDR2: LGHNA, YNFKEQ. V gave up 6 bases and J gave up 7 bases; unmatched junction bases: 9. The CDR3 is 17 amino acids. CDR3 bases: TGTGCCAGCAGTCGCGACGGGACTAGCGGGGGGGCTAATGAGCAGTTCTTC. Translated, it gives CASSRDGTSGGANEQFF.

The chain carries TRBV11-2 and TRBJ1-4, with a possible D match to TRBD1 (5 bases). The germline CDR1 and CDR2 sequences are SGHAT and FQNNGV. V gave up 1 base and J gave up 7 bases, with 13 bases separating them. This CDR3 has 15 amino acids. The CDR3 reads CASSLGGRGSEKLFF. For the CDR3, the DNA is TGTGCCAGCAGCTTAGGGGGCCGGGGGAGTGAAAAACTGTTTTTT.

The V call is TRBV7-9, the J call TRBJ2-5; TRBD1 matches 7 bases. The CDR3 sequence is 13 residues long. The trim removed 5 bases at V and 2 bases at J, leaving 2 bases unmatched. Germline V lookup: CDR1 SEHNR, CDR2 FQNEAQ (reference sequence). The CDR3 DNA reads TGTGCCAGCAGCCCGGGACAGCAAGAGACCCAGTACTTC. Its translation: CASSPGQQETQYF.

Remarks on this clone: One end of the junction does not line up with germline, which may come from a read error. The CDR3 DNA follows: TGTGCCAGTAGTACAGGGACAACTAGTGAAAAACTGTTTTTT. Protein product: CASSTGTTSEKLFF. The chain employs TRBV19 and TRBJ1-4, with D perhaps matching TRBD1 (6 bases). The germline V gene has CDR1 LNHDA and CDR2 SQIVND (reference sequence). The CDR3 is made up of 14 amino acids.

This clone has only a few counts. The CDR3 sequence: CASSPTYGSPYEQYV. CDR3 DNA: TGTGCCAGCAGTCCTACGTACGGGAGTCCGTACGAGCAGTACGTC. This chain joins TRBV7-2 and TRBJ2-7, with D possibly being TRBD2 (6 bases). Germline V gene data show CDR1 as SGHTA and CDR2 as FQGNSA. The V end was cut by 6 bases, the J end by 4 bases, with 19 bases between. The CDR3 totals 15 residues.

V and J are TRBV11-3 and TRBJ1-6; 11 nucleotides line up with TRBD1. J gave up 8 bases and V 0 bases, and 3 bases lay outside the gene matches. Germline CDR1 and CDR2: SGHNT and YENEEA. This CDR3 has 16 amino acids. In DNA, the CDR3 is TGTGCCAGCAGCTTAGAGGGACAGGGGGATCATTCACCCCTCCACTTT. Protein sequence: CASSLEGQGDHSPLHF.

The V call is TRBV2, the J call TRBJ1-4; TRBD1 matches at 8 bases. The CDR3 totals 16 residues. Trimming removed 5 bases from V and 7 bases from J; junction bases left unmatched: 12. CDR1 is SNHLY, CDR2 FYNNEI, per germline. This chain's CDR3 is CASSPSPRGQGEKLFF. The DNA for the CDR3 is TGTGCCAGCAGTCCCTCCCCCAGGGGGCAGGGTGAAAAACTGTTTTTT.

The chain joins TRBV6-5 to TRBJ1-2, with D perhaps TRBD1 (6 bases). This CDR3 is built from 13 residues. Trimming shortened V by 7 bases and J by 5 bases, and 14 bases separated the two germline ends. Germline V lookup: CDR1 MNHEY, CDR2 SVGAGI. CDR3 loop: CASTRDRIYGYTF. The CDR3 nucleotides read TGTGCCAGCACTAGAGACAGGATTTATGGCTACACCTTC.

The V gene is TRBV6-5, the J gene TRBJ1-2; 9 bases are shared with TRBD1. The CDR3 has 15 amino acids. V trimming: 5 bases; J trimming: 4 bases; junction bases outside the gene matches: 8. Per the germline V gene, CDR1 is MNHEY and CDR2 is SVGAGI. The CDR3 nucleotides read TGTGCCAGCAGTCCCGGGACAGGGAGGGTCTATGGCTACACCTTC. Translated, it gives CASSPGTGRVYGYTF.

This chain links TRBV7-2 with TRBJ2-1; TRBD2 matches at 8 bases. The ends lost 5 bases at V and 2 bases at J; junction bases unmatched: 11. The CDR3 sequence is 17 residues long. Germline assignment: CDR1 SGHTA and CDR2 FQGNSA. The CDR3 DNA reads TGTGCCAGCAGCCGGGGCTTTGGGCGGGGGGCCTACAATGAGCAGTTCTTC. Translated, it gives CASSRGFGRGAYNEQFF.

The rearrangement links TRBV30 to TRBJ1-1; the match to TRBD1 covers 7 bases. CDR1 and CDR2 from the germline V gene are GTSNPN and SVGIG (reference sequence). Losses at the gene ends were 3 bases for V and 0 bases for J; bases not matched to a gene: 7. This CDR3 is built from 15 residues. CDR3 protein: CAWRVPGQLNTEAFF. Here the CDR3 DNA reads TGTGCCTGGAGAGTGCCGGGACAGCTGAACACTGAAGCTTTCTTT.

This chain connects TRBV11-1 to TRBJ2-1; 11 nucleotides match TRBD2. Germline V gene data show CDR1 as SGHAT and CDR2 as FQDESV (reference sequence). Trimming removed 2 bases from V and 4 bases from J; junction bases left unmatched: 4. CDR3 length equals 16 residues. The CDR3 coding sequence is TGTGCCAGCAGCTTATTCGTAGCGGGGGGGTACAATGAGCAGTTCTTC. Its translation is CASSLFVAGGYNEQFF.

J is TRBJ2-1 and V is TRBV6-2 or TRBV6-3, with 12 positions matching TRBD2. The V gene's germline CDR1 is MNHEY and CDR2 SVGEGT. This CDR3 spans 17 amino acids. V lost 6 bases and J lost 9; bases outside the gene matches: 15. The CDR3 loop is CASSRPLAGGPEAEQFF. The DNA of the CDR3 is TGTGCCAGCAGCCGCCCCCTAGCGGGAGGGCCTGAGGCTGAGCAGTTCTTC.

The rearrangement links TRBV4-3 to TRBJ1-6; the match to TRBD1 covers 9 bases. V shed 0 bases and J 10 bases; nucleotides not matched to a gene: 13. The V gene's germline CDR1 is LGHNA and CDR2 YSLEER. This CDR3 region has 18 residues. The CDR3 DNA sequence: TGCGCCAGCAGCCAAGAAACCCCTAGAGGGACAGGGACCTCACCCCTCCACTTT. Translating it yields CASSQETPRGTGTSPLHF.

In DNA form, the CDR3 reads TGTGCCTGGAGTGCGGGGTGGCAAGAGACCCAGTACTTC. Amino acid sequence: CAWSAGWQETQYF. The chain recombines TRBV30 with TRBJ2-5, with D perhaps TRBD2 (5 bases). With 1 base removed from V and 2 bases from J, the gap between germline ends came to 8 bases. Germline lookup yields CDR1 GTSNPN and CDR2 SVGIG (reference sequence). This CDR3 contains 13 residues. The full variable domain, with the rest looked up from reference TRBV30 and TRBJ2-5, is SQTIHQWPATLVQPVGSPLSLECTVEGTSNPNLYWYRQAAGRGLQLLFYSVGIGQISSEVPQNLSASRPQDRQFILSSKKLLLSDSGFYLCAWSAGWQETQYFGPGTRLLVL.

This clone was detected only a few times. The V call is TRBV30, the J call TRBJ1-5; TRBD1 matches 9 bases. The CDR3 covers 15 residues. The ends lost 0 bases at V and 4 bases at J; junction bases unmatched: 4. Germline values: CDR1 GTSNPN, CDR2 SVGIG (reference sequence). The DNA for the CDR3 is TGTGCCTGGAGTGTCCGGACAGGGGTTAATCAGCCCCAGCATTTT. Translated: CAWSVRTGVNQPQHF.

This chain uses TRBV24-1 with TRBJ2-1, with 7 positions matching TRBD2. The CDR3 spans 14 residues. Germline loops: CDR1 KGHDR, CDR2 SFDVKD. V gave up 5 bases and J gave up 8 bases; unmatched junction bases: 8. CDR3 in amino acids: CATSGGGTGYEQFF. The CDR3 nucleotides read TGTGCCACCAGTGGGGGGGGTACTGGGTATGAGCAGTTCTTC.